The 25 T cell receptor beta chains given below trace back to one sample, sequenced in a study of CD8 T cells in ankylosing spondylitis. From the 5' RACE reads, TCRdb called clonotypes with MiXCR, one entry per CDR3 protein. The sample has 200,000 or so distinct CDR3 sequences; 13% are singletons. Sequencing input: blood, either unsorted or a sorted T cell fraction (not recorded which). These receptors were taken from a female donor with ankylosing spondylitis or in good health (not recorded which).

The V and J genes are TRBV6-1 and TRBJ2-2; D might be TRBD1 (5 bases). The germline gives CDR1 MNHNS, CDR2 SASEGT. The CDR3 has 18 amino acids. The V and J ends lost 7 bases and 1 base respectively, with 22 bases between them. CDR3 nucleotide sequence: TGTGCCAGCAAGGAGATGTATGGCAGGGAAAAGAACACCGGGGAGCTGTTTTTT. It translates to CASKEMYGREKNTGELFF.

The CDR3 region is CAISESMTNTEAFF. For the CDR3, the DNA is TGTGCCATCAGTGAGTCGATGACGAACACTGAAGCTTTCTTT. The rearrangement links TRBV10-3 to TRBJ1-1; D is ambiguous. Germline V gives CDR1 ENHRY, CDR2 SYGVKD. V was cut by 0 bases and J by 1 base, with 6 bases left in between. This CDR3 is 14 amino acids long.

At least ten counts were recorded for this clonotype. The V gene is TRBV6-4, the J gene TRBJ2-2; D is perhaps TRBD2 (6 bases). Trimming removed 2 bases at V and 5 bases at J, with 9 bases between. This CDR3 region has 14 residues. CDR1 is MRHNA, CDR2 SNTAGT, per germline. CDR3: CASSDGLTTGELFF. The DNA of the CDR3 is TGTGCCAGCAGTGACGGACTAACTACCGGGGAGCTGTTTTTT.

The genes are TRBV7-2 and TRBJ2-7; 8 bases are a match to TRBD2. Germline CDR1 reads SGHTA; CDR2 reads FQGNSA. There are 15 residues in the CDR3. With 1 base clipped from V and 3 bases from J, the junction kept 5 bases outside the gene matches. The CDR3 region is CASSLDPGGGYEQYF. The CDR3 nucleotides are TGTGCCAGCAGCTTAGACCCGGGAGGGGGCTACGAGCAGTACTTC.

In its sample, this clonotype was seen many times. This chain connects TRBV28 to TRBJ2-7; no firm D call. The CDR3 has 11 residues. Trimming took off 2 bases at V and 5 bases at J, with 4 bases between the two ends. Germline-derived CDR1 and CDR2 are MDHEN and SYDVKM. The CDR3 region is CASSLVHEQYF. CDR3 nucleotides: TGTGCCAGCAGTTTAGTCCACGAGCAGTACTTC.

V is TRBV29-1 and J is TRBJ2-5; D not certain. The germline V gene encodes CDR1 SQVTM and CDR2 ANQGSEA. The CDR3 totals 13 residues. V was cut by 1 base and J by 5 bases, with 11 bases left in between. CDR3 loop: CSVEGGERETQYF. CDR3 sequence (DNA): TGCAGCGTTGAAGGTGGGGAAAGGGAGACCCAGTACTTC.

This clonotype was found many times. The gene calls are TRBV5-1 and TRBJ2-1; 8 bases agree with TRBD2. Germline V gives CDR1 SGHRS, CDR2 YFSETQ. This CDR3 region has 15 residues. J gave up 5 bases and V 3 bases, and 7 bases lay outside the gene matches. Here the CDR3 reads CASSSEGLGNNEQFF. The DNA for the CDR3 is TGCGCCAGCAGCTCCGAGGGACTAGGCAACAATGAGCAGTTCTTC.

This clonotype occurred many times. This chain uses TRBV29-1 with TRBJ2-2; 10 bases agree with TRBD1. Germline CDR1 reads SQVTM; CDR2 reads ANQGSEA. This CDR3 has 13 amino acids. The trim removed 7 bases at V and 5 bases at J, leaving 4 bases unmatched. DNA for the CDR3: TGCAGCGCCCGGACAGGGGGAACCGGGGAGCTGTTTTTT. Encoded protein: CSARTGGTGELFF.

This clonotype was detected ten times or more. This chain uses TRBV12-3 or TRBV12-4 with TRBJ2-2; no reliable D call. The length of the CDR3 is 14 residues. The germline V and J ends were trimmed by 5 bases and 1 base, with 8 bases remaining between them. The CDR3 loop is CASSPVLNTGELFF. The CDR3 bases are TGTGCCAGCAGTCCGGTCCTGAACACCGGGGAGCTGTTTTTT.

This clonotype was recorded at least ten times. J is TRBJ2-3 and V is TRBV7-9; D unclear. V lost 1 base and J 4 bases, leaving 9 bases between the germline ends. The CDR3 extends over 14 amino acids. Germline V lookup: CDR1 SEHNR, CDR2 FQNEAQ (reference sequence). The CDR3 sequence: CASSLVSSADTQYF. The DNA for the CDR3 is TGTGCCAGCAGCTTAGTTTCGTCAGCAGATACGCAGTATTTT.

As for this clonotype: Germline and junction disagree at one end, which may indicate a read error. This chain joins TRBV12-3 or TRBV12-4 and TRBJ2-7; D is uncertain. The CDR3 consists of 14 residues. The CDR3 is CASSLRGEILEQSF. CDR3 nucleotide sequence: TGTGCCAGCAGTCTACGTGGGGAAATACTCGAGCAGTCCTTC.

Ten or more counts support this clonotype. The gene calls are TRBV20-1 and TRBJ2-7, with D perhaps matching TRBD2 (5 bases). V was clipped by 7 bases and J by 2 bases, with 15 bases between them. Germline V lookup: CDR1 DFQATT, CDR2 SNEGSKA (reference sequence). The CDR3 has 13 residues. The CDR3 DNA reads as TGCAGTGGAGCCTATGAGCGGACCTACGAGCAGTACTTC. Translation gives CSGAYERTYEQYF.

This clonotype showed up many times. J is TRBJ1-1 and V is TRBV6-2 or TRBV6-3; no clear D gene. V was trimmed by 6 bases and J by 5 bases, leaving 13 bases between them. The CDR3 has 13 amino acids. CDR1 and CDR2 (germline): MNHEY, SVGEGT. The CDR3 loop is CASSGDSRTEAFF. CDR3 nucleotide sequence: TGTGCCAGCAGCGGAGATTCGAGAACTGAAGCTTTCTTT.

This clonotype was picked up many times. The chain couples TRBV5-1 to TRBJ1-3; 10 bases are a match to TRBD1. The V gene end was trimmed by 1 base and the J gene end by 0 bases; junction bases not matched to a gene: 7. CDR3 size: 18 residues. From germline, CDR1 is SGHRS and CDR2 YFSETQ. This chain's CDR3 is CASSLPGTGASSGNTIYF. CDR3 DNA: TGCGCCAGCAGCTTGCCCGGGACAGGGGCTAGCTCTGGAAACACCATATATTTT.

This clonotype was observed a few times. The CDR3 DNA reads TGCGCCAGCAGCCCTGCAGGGGGCCGCTATGAGCAGTTCTTC. Translated, it gives CASSPAGGRYEQFF. This chain links TRBV5-1 with TRBJ2-1; 8 bases match TRBD1. J was trimmed by 8 bases and V by 4 bases; bases with no gene match: 8. Germline CDR1 SGHRS, CDR2 YFSETQ. This CDR3 is built from 14 residues.

This clonotype was recorded at least ten times. The chain couples TRBV27 to TRBJ2-1; the D gene is possibly TRBD2 (5 bases). CDR1 MNHEY and CDR2 SMNVEV come from the germline V gene (reference sequence). V dropped 4 bases and J dropped 6 bases, with 19 bases sitting between them. This CDR3 has 16 amino acids. The CDR3 sequence: CASSSVGTSLFNEQFF. The CDR3 nucleotides are TGTGCCAGCAGTTCGGTGGGAACTAGTCTTTTCAATGAGCAGTTCTTC.

In its sample, this clonotype was seen many times. The V call is TRBV6-5, the J call TRBJ1-6; D not certain. Trimming removed 0 bases at V and 9 bases at J, with 18 bases between. The CDR3 loop spans 17 amino acids. CDR1 MNHEY and CDR2 SVGAGI come from the germline V gene. CDR3 protein: CASSYSRTPLGGSPLHF. As DNA, the CDR3 is TGTGCCAGCAGTTACTCGAGGACGCCCTTAGGTGGTTCACCCCTCCACTTT.

This clonotype was recorded many times. The chain has TRBV30 and TRBJ1-5; 9 nucleotides match TRBD1. Germline V gene data show CDR1 as GTSNPN and CDR2 as SVGIG (reference sequence). With V trimmed by 5 bases and J by 6 bases, 8 bases remained unmatched. The CDR3 loop spans 14 amino acids. The CDR3 region is CAWGTGGKIQPQHF. The CDR3 bases are TGTGCCTGGGGAACAGGGGGCAAGATTCAGCCCCAGCATTTT.

This clonotype appeared many times. The CDR3 DNA follows: TGCGCCAGCAGCTTCACCGGGTTAAGCTCCTACAATGAGCAGTTCTTC. Encoded protein: CASSFTGLSSYNEQFF. The genes are TRBV5-1 and TRBJ2-1; D unclear. Looked up from germline, CDR1 is SGHRS and CDR2 is YFSETQ. The V end lost 2 bases, the J end lost 0 bases, and 12 bases lay between the germline ends. This CDR3 has 16 residues.

This clonotype was counted at least ten times. The rearrangement links TRBV20-1 to TRBJ2-1; D possibly uses TRBD1 or TRBD2 (5 bases each). Germline V gene lookup returns CDR1 DFQATT and CDR2 SNEGSKA (reference sequence). The CDR3 is 15 residues long. V lost 5 bases and J 0 bases, leaving 14 bases between the germline ends. The DNA of the CDR3 is TGCAGTGCTCTCCCCTTTGGGGGCTCCTACAATGAGCAGTTCTTC. Protein sequence: CSALPFGGSYNEQFF.

This clonotype was counted many times. The chain employs TRBV6-5 and TRBJ2-2; D call uncertain. CDR1 and CDR2 (germline): MNHEY, SVGAGI. The CDR3 runs 14 residues. Trimming stripped 7 bases from V and 5 bases from J, with 14 bases between. CDR3 DNA sequence: TGTGCCAGCAAGTTTAGGAGTCGTACCGGGGAGCTGTTTTTT. It encodes CASKFRSRTGELFF.

The sample holds many counts of this clonotype. The rearrangement links TRBV15 to TRBJ1-1; TRBD1 agrees at 9 bases. Germline loops: CDR1 LNHNV, CDR2 YYDKDF (reference sequence). Trimming at V came to 5 bases and at J to 3 bases, leaving 4 bases not matched to a gene. The CDR3 runs 14 residues. The CDR3: CATSGQGRYTEAFF. The CDR3 DNA reads TGTGCCACCAGCGGACAGGGGAGGTACACTGAAGCTTTCTTT.

This clonotype was seen ten or more times. The chain has TRBV7-2 and TRBJ1-4; D is ambiguous. With 6 bases removed from V and 3 bases from J, the gap between germline ends came to 11 bases. This CDR3 region has 14 residues. CDR1 and CDR2 (germline): SGHTA, FQGNSA. The DNA of the CDR3 is TGTGCCAGCAGTGTTTGGGGAGCTAATGAAAAACTGTTTTTT. Amino acid sequence: CASSVWGANEKLFF.

The chain links TRBV4-2 to TRBJ1-5; 7 nucleotides agree with TRBD1. This CDR3 contains 15 residues. Trimming cost V 3 bases and J 2 bases; bases outside gene matches: 4. Germline V gene lookup returns CDR1 LGHNA and CDR2 YNFKEQ. As DNA, the CDR3 is TGTGCCAGCAGCCAGGGCGGACAGGGCAATCAGCCCCAGCATTTT. Its translation: CASSQGGQGNQPQHF.

This clonotype appeared many times. The CDR3 region is CSVAPGNEQFF. In DNA, the CDR3 is TGCAGCGTTGCCCCCGGCAATGAGCAGTTCTTC. The V gene is TRBV29-1, the J gene TRBJ2-1, with no clear D. The CDR3 is made up of 11 amino acids. Germline CDR1 is SQVTM and CDR2 is ANQGSEA. V gave up 4 bases and J gave up 6 bases, with 7 bases separating them.